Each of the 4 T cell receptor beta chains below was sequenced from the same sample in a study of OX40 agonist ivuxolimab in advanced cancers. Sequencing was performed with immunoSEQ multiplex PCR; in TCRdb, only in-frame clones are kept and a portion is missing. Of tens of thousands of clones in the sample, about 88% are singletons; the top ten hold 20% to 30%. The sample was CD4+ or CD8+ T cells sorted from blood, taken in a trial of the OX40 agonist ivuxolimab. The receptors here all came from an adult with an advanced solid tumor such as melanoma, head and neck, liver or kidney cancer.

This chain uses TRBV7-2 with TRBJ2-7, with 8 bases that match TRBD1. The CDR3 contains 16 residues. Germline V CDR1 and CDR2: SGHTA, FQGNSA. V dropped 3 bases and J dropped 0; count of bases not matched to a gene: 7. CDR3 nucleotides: TGTGCCAGCAGCTTTGGGTCTGACAGGGGCTCCTACGAGCAGTACTTC. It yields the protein CASSFGSDRGSYEQYF.

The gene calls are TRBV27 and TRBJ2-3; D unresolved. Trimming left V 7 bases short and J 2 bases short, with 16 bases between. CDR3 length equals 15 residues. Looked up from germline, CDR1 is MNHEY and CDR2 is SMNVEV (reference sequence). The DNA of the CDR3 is TGTGCCAGCACCGTAGGTGGCAGAGTCACAGATACGCAGTATTTT. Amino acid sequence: CASTVGGRVTDTQYF.

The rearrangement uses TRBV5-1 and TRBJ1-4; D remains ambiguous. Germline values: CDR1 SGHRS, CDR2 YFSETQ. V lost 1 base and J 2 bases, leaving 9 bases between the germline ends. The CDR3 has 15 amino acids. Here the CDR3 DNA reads TGCGCCAGCAGCTTGTCGGGCATCACTAATGAAAAACTGTTTTTT. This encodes CASSLSGITNEKLFF.

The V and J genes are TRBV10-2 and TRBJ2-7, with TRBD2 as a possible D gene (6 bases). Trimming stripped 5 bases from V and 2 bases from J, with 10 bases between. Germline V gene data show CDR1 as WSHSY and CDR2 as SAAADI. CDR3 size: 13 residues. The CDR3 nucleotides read TGCGCCAGCAGTAGCGGGTTCGCCTACGAGCAGTACTTC. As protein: CASSSGFAYEQYF.